Listed below are T cell receptor beta chains from one sample, sequenced in a study of T cell repertoires in aging, cancer and after chemotherapy. One entry per CDR3 protein results from TCRdb running MiXCR on the multiplex PCR reads. Of some 11,000 distinct CDR3 sequences in the sample, approximately 46% were seen once. The sequencing input was blood. The receptors here all came from a human donor in good health. Each CDR3 is given with its conserved first and last residue. Each record gives: V gene, J gene, clone size, D gene, CDR3 protein, CDR3 DNA. D genes are given only for firm matches. The size field is filled for only some rows; it gives once, few, many or a size class.

V gene: TRBV29-1
J gene: TRBJ1-1
clone size: -
D gene: -
CDR3 protein: CSVESLPDGWAAFF
CDR3 DNA: TGCAGCGTTGAATCCCTACCCGACGGCTGGGCAGCTTTCTTT

V gene: TRBV6-5
J gene: TRBJ1-1
clone size: once
D gene: TRBD1
CDR3 protein: CASSFTGGESTEAFF
CDR3 DNA: TGTGCCAGCAGTTTCACAGGGGGCGAAAGCACTGAAGCTTTCTTT

V gene: TRBV27
J gene: TRBJ2-7
clone size: -
D gene: -
CDR3 protein: CASSSRHTYEQYF
CDR3 DNA: TGTGCCAGCAGTTCCCGACATACCTACGAGCAGTACTTC

V gene: TRBV7-2
J gene: TRBJ2-2
clone size: -
D gene: TRBD2
CDR3 protein: CASSLGLAAGELFF
CDR3 DNA: TGTGCCAGCAGCTTAGGTCTAGCGGCTGGGGAGCTGTTTTTT

V gene: TRBV12-3/TRBV12-4
J gene: TRBJ1-5
clone size: once
D gene: -
CDR3 protein: CASSPMGPNQPQHF
CDR3 DNA: TGTGCCAGCAGTCCTATGGGCCCGAATCAGCCCCAGCATTTT

V gene: TRBV29-1
J gene: TRBJ2-1
clone size: few
D gene: -
CDR3 protein: CSVAYRVDNSYNEQFF
CDR3 DNA: TGCAGCGTCGCTTACCGTGTAGATAACTCCTACAATGAGCAGTTCTTC

V gene: TRBV10-1
J gene: TRBJ2-7
clone size: -
D gene: -
CDR3 protein: CASSEGGTGDEQYF
CDR3 DNA: TGCGCCAGCAGTGAGGGCGGGACGGGGGACGAGCAGTACTTC

V gene: TRBV6-1
J gene: TRBJ1-4
clone size: few
D gene: TRBD1
CDR3 protein: CASSEVGRGQTNEKLFF
CDR3 DNA: TGTGCCAGCAGTGAAGTAGGCAGGGGGCAGACTAATGAAAAACTGTTTTTT

V gene: TRBV7-9
J gene: TRBJ2-7
clone size: -
D gene: -
CDR3 protein: CASSLELKAHEQYF
CDR3 DNA: TGTGCCAGCAGCTTAGAGCTGAAGGCCCACGAGCAGTACTTC

V gene: TRBV20-1
J gene: TRBJ1-2
clone size: -
D gene: -
CDR3 protein: CSARDMAGHYGYTF
CDR3 DNA: TGCAGTGCTAGAGATATGGCAGGGCACTATGGCTACACCTTC

V gene: TRBV12-3/TRBV12-4
J gene: TRBJ2-1
clone size: few
D gene: TRBD1
CDR3 protein: CASRSPGQGRIDEQFF
CDR3 DNA: TGTGCCAGCAGATCTCCGGGACAGGGGAGGATCGATGAGCAGTTCTTC

V gene: TRBV6-6
J gene: TRBJ2-2
clone size: -
D gene: TRBD2
CDR3 protein: CASRGAGELFF
CDR3 DNA: TGTGCCAGCCGGGGGGCCGGGGAGCTGTTTTTT

V gene: TRBV7-2
J gene: TRBJ2-3
clone size: -
D gene: -
CDR3 protein: CASSFGDTQYF
CDR3 DNA: TGTGCCAGCAGCTTCGGGGATACGCAGTATTTT

V gene: TRBV20-1
J gene: TRBJ2-7
clone size: -
D gene: TRBD2
CDR3 protein: CSASEGLAGDEQYF
CDR3 DNA: TGCAGTGCTAGCGAAGGACTAGCGGGAGACGAGCAGTACTTC

V gene: TRBV6-5
J gene: TRBJ2-7
clone size: few
D gene: -
CDR3 protein: CATESSYEQYF
CDR3 DNA: TGTGCCACCGAGTCCTCCTACGAGCAGTACTTC

V gene: TRBV5-1
J gene: TRBJ2-5
clone size: few
D gene: TRBD2
CDR3 protein: CASSLEGGKETQYF
CDR3 DNA: TGCGCCAGCAGCTTGGAGGGAGGGAAAGAGACCCAGTACTTC

V gene: TRBV30
J gene: TRBJ1-1
clone size: few
D gene: -
CDR3 protein: CAWSVSLRYDTEAFF
CDR3 DNA: TGTGCCTGGAGTGTGAGTTTAAGGTATGACACTGAAGCTTTCTTT

V gene: TRBV12-3/TRBV12-4
J gene: TRBJ1-2
clone size: -
D gene: TRBD1
CDR3 protein: CASKDRVRDGYTF
CDR3 DNA: TGTGCCAGCAAAGACAGGGTTCGGGATGGCTACACCTTC

V gene: TRBV5-5
J gene: TRBJ1-2
clone size: -
D gene: -
CDR3 protein: CASSQGPNGPNGYTF
CDR3 DNA: TGTGCCAGCAGCCAGGGACCAAACGGGCCCAATGGCTACACCTTC

V gene: TRBV12-3/TRBV12-4
J gene: TRBJ2-2
clone size: few
D gene: -
CDR3 protein: CASSRQVPPNTGELFF
CDR3 DNA: TGTGCCAGCAGTCGACAAGTCCCTCCGAACACCGGGGAGCTGTTTTTT

V gene: TRBV12-3/TRBV12-4
J gene: TRBJ2-1
clone size: -
D gene: TRBD1
CDR3 protein: CASLSGTGDNEQFF
CDR3 DNA: TGTGCCAGTCTCTCCGGGACAGGGGACAATGAGCAGTTCTTC

V gene: TRBV27
J gene: TRBJ2-7
clone size: -
D gene: -
CDR3 protein: CASSASGQYEQYF
CDR3 DNA: TGTGCCAGCAGTGCGAGCGGCCAGTACGAGCAGTACTTC

V gene: TRBV6-6
J gene: TRBJ1-1
clone size: -
D gene: TRBD1
CDR3 protein: CASSYDRAEAFF
CDR3 DNA: TGTGCCAGCAGTTATGACAGGGCTGAAGCTTTCTTT

V gene: TRBV28
J gene: TRBJ1-2
clone size: -
D gene: -
CDR3 protein: CASIPKGGRGYGYTF
CDR3 DNA: TGTGCCAGCATTCCGAAGGGGGGGCGTGGGTATGGCTACACCTTC

V gene: TRBV6-2/TRBV6-3
J gene: TRBJ2-7
clone size: -
D gene: -
CDR3 protein: CASSRDYEQYF
CDR3 DNA: TGTGCCAGCAGTAGGGACTACGAGCAGTACTTC

V gene: TRBV10-3
J gene: TRBJ2-3
clone size: -
D gene: TRBD1
CDR3 protein: CATGTGMSDTQYF
CDR3 DNA: TGTGCCACCGGGACAGGGATGTCAGATACGCAGTATTTT

V gene: TRBV5-1
J gene: TRBJ1-3
clone size: -
D gene: -
CDR3 protein: CASSLGGPIGNTIYF
CDR3 DNA: TGCGCCAGCAGCTTGGGCGGGCCGATCGGAAACACCATATATTTT

V gene: TRBV6-5
J gene: TRBJ2-3
clone size: -
D gene: -
CDR3 protein: CASSFLTSPDTQYF
CDR3 DNA: TGTGCCAGCAGTTTCCTTACTAGTCCCGATACGCAGTATTTT

V gene: TRBV27
J gene: TRBJ2-7
clone size: -
D gene: TRBD2
CDR3 protein: CASSLVSGGNEQYF
CDR3 DNA: TGTGCCAGCAGTTTAGTATCGGGGGGAAACGAGCAGTACTTC

V gene: TRBV27
J gene: TRBJ2-1
clone size: -
D gene: -
CDR3 protein: CATRVGNEQFF
CDR3 DNA: TGTGCGACCAGGGTTGGGAATGAGCAGTTCTTC

V gene: TRBV19
J gene: TRBJ2-1
clone size: few
D gene: -
CDR3 protein: CASNDSPSSYNEQFF
CDR3 DNA: TGTGCCAGTAATGATTCCCCTAGCTCCTACAATGAGCAGTTCTTC

V gene: TRBV7-3
J gene: TRBJ2-2
clone size: -
D gene: -
CDR3 protein: CASSPYSVTNTGELFF
CDR3 DNA: TGTGCCAGCAGCCCCTATTCAGTGACTAACACCGGGGAGCTGTTTTTT